The next 22 T cell receptor beta chains were all read from a single sample in a study of OX40 agonist ivuxolimab in advanced cancers. The protocol was immunoSEQ multiplex PCR, while the TCRdb copy is restricted to in-frame clones and leaves out a portion. Among roughly 35,000 clones listed, nearly 80% were seen once. Sequencing was performed on CD4+ or CD8+ T cells sorted from blood, taken in a trial of the OX40 agonist ivuxolimab. The origin of the receptors is an adult with an advanced solid tumor such as melanoma, head and neck, liver or kidney cancer.

The chain combines TRBV27 with TRBJ1-2; 8 positions agree with TRBD1. J was trimmed by 5 bases and V by 3 bases; bases with no gene match: 11. This CDR3 has 16 residues. Per the germline V gene, CDR1 is MNHEY and CDR2 is SMNVEV (reference sequence). In nucleotides, the CDR3 is TGTGCCAGCAGTTTTACCCAGGGGGCTGGGGGGTATGGCTACACCTTC. Its protein product is CASSFTQGAGGYGYTF.

The chain recombines TRBV7-2 with TRBJ1-2, with 7 positions matching TRBD1. This CDR3 is 13 amino acids long. Germline V gene data show CDR1 as SGHTA and CDR2 as FQGNSA. V lost 4 bases and J lost 4; bases outside the gene matches: 3. In DNA, the CDR3 is TGTGCCAGCAGCTACGGGACAGCCTATGGCTACACCTTC. It yields the protein CASSYGTAYGYTF.

This clone was seen once. The chain joins TRBV6-5 to TRBJ2-1, with TRBD2 identical over 10 bases. The CDR3 is 16 amino acids. Germline assignment: CDR1 MNHEY and CDR2 SVGAGI. V was pared by 4 bases and J by 2 bases, with 5 bases of the junction left unmatched. The CDR3 loop is CASSLAGGTTYNEQFF. In DNA form, the CDR3 reads TGTGCCAGCAGTTTAGCGGGAGGAACCACCTACAATGAGCAGTTCTTC.

The CDR3: CSVAQGFSYEQYF. The CDR3, as DNA: TGCAGCGTCGCCCAGGGTTTCTCCTACGAGCAGTACTTC. The chain uses TRBV29-1 and TRBJ2-7; D is possibly TRBD1 (5 bases). Germline CDR1 is SQVTM and CDR2 is ANQGSEA. Trimming stripped 6 bases from V and 0 bases from J, with 12 bases between. The CDR3 sequence is 13 residues long.

V is TRBV7-9 and J is TRBJ2-7, with D perhaps matching TRBD2 (5 bases). V was cut by 3 bases and J by 1 base, with 13 bases left in between. The CDR3 extends over 15 amino acids. Germline V CDR1 and CDR2: SEHNR, FQNEAQ (reference sequence). The CDR3 loop reads CASSFMSGPSYEQYF. CDR3 in DNA: TGTGCCAGCAGCTTTATGAGCGGACCTTCCTACGAGCAGTACTTC.

J is TRBJ1-5 and V is TRBV9; 7 nucleotides align to TRBD1. CDR1 SGDLS and CDR2 YYNGEE come from the germline V gene. The trim removed 3 bases at V and 5 bases at J, leaving 5 bases unmatched. CDR3 length equals 14 residues. The CDR3 sequence: CASSAGQPYQPQHF. CDR3 DNA: TGTGCCAGCAGCGCGGGACAGCCCTATCAGCCCCAGCATTTT. Together with reference TRBV9 and TRBJ1-5, the CDR3 gives the full variable domain: DSGVTQTPKHLITATGQRVTLRCSPRSGDLSVYWYQQSLDQGLQFLIQYYNGEERAKGNILERFSAQQFPDLHSELNLSSLELGDSALYFCASSAGQPYQPQHFGDGTRLSIL.

The chain recombines TRBV7-9 with TRBJ2-2, with 10 nucleotides matching TRBD1. With V trimmed by 5 bases and J by 4 bases, 4 bases remained unmatched. The CDR3 sequence is 15 residues long. CDR1 SEHNR and CDR2 FQNEAQ come from the germline V gene (reference sequence). The DNA for the CDR3 is TGTGCCAGCAGCCTGGGACAGGGGCCCACCGGGGAGCTGTTTTTT. Translation: CASSLGQGPTGELFF.

The chain joins TRBV28 to TRBJ2-5, with D tentatively TRBD2 (5 bases). With 2 bases removed from V and 1 base from J, the gap between germline ends came to 14 bases. The germline V gene encodes CDR1 MDHEN and CDR2 SYDVKM. This CDR3 is 16 amino acids long. CDR3 amino acids: CASSLSGSQVQETQYF. CDR3 in DNA: TGTGCCAGCAGTTTAAGCGGCAGCCAGGTCCAAGAGACCCAGTACTTC.

The V and J genes are TRBV9 and TRBJ2-7, with 8 bases lining up with TRBD2. Germline CDR1 and CDR2: SGDLS and YYNGEE. The CDR3 covers 17 residues. V was clipped by 4 bases and J by 1 base; unmatched bases: 13. This chain's CDR3 is CASSLEPPRGGSYEQYF. In DNA form, the CDR3 reads TGTGCCAGCAGCTTAGAACCCCCACGGGGGGGGTCCTACGAGCAGTACTTC.

With regard to this clone: Other DNA sequences within the sample encode an identical CDR3. V usage is TRBV5-1 and J usage is TRBJ2-2; D could derive from TRBD1 or TRBD2 (5 bases each). The CDR3 has 17 residues. Trimming took 0 bases from V and 0 from J, leaving 12 bases between them. Germline V gene lookup returns CDR1 SGHRS and CDR2 YFSETQ. The CDR3 here is CASSLGHRDPNTGELFF. The CDR3 nucleotides read TGCGCCAGCAGCTTGGGGCACCGGGACCCGAACACCGGGGAGCTGTTTTTT.

This clone has just a few counts. V gene TRBV6-5 combines with J gene TRBJ1-1, with 8 bases that match TRBD1. The CDR3 totals 12 residues. V was clipped by 6 bases and J by 8 bases; unmatched bases: 5. Germline-derived CDR1 and CDR2 are MNHEY and SVGAGI. CDR3 sequence (DNA): TGTGCCAGCAGACGCGGACAGGGCGAAGCTTTCTTT. This codes for CASRRGQGEAFF.

The chain has TRBV9 and TRBJ2-2; 7 bases match TRBD1. V was clipped by 3 bases and J by 1 base; unmatched bases: 3. Per the germline V gene, CDR1 is SGDLS and CDR2 is YYNGEE. The CDR3 sequence is 15 residues long. The CDR3 is CASSARTGNTGELFF. The DNA for the CDR3 is TGTGCCAGCAGCGCCCGGACAGGGAACACCGGGGAGCTGTTTTTT.

The chain employs TRBV7-9 and TRBJ2-1; no definite D call. Deletions cut 1 base from V and 5 bases from J, with 12 bases between. Germline CDR1 reads SEHNR; CDR2 reads FQNEAQ (reference sequence). The CDR3 has 15 amino acids. CDR3 residues: CASSLDMMRNNEQFF. The CDR3 DNA follows: TGTGCCAGCAGCTTAGATATGATGAGAAACAATGAGCAGTTCTTC.

V usage is TRBV5-5 and J usage is TRBJ2-1, with TRBD1 as a possible D gene (5 bases). V lost 0 bases to trimming and J lost 2 bases, with 9 bases between them. Germline CDR1 and CDR2: SGHKS and YYEKEE (reference sequence). The CDR3 covers 15 residues. CDR3 coding DNA: TGTGCCAGCAGCTTGGAAGGGGAAACCTACAATGAGCAGTTCTTC. Amino acids: CASSLEGETYNEQFF.

This chain uses TRBV18 with TRBJ2-7, with 9 bases aligning to TRBD2. CDR3 size: 13 residues. Germline lookup yields CDR1 KGHSH and CDR2 LQKENI. V gave up 5 bases and J gave up 5 bases; unmatched junction bases: 4. The CDR3 protein is CASSGREGDEQYF. DNA for the CDR3: TGTGCCAGCTCAGGGCGGGAGGGGGACGAGCAGTACTTC.

The chain employs TRBV28 and TRBJ1-2; perhaps TRBD1 as D (6 bases). The CDR3 is 14 amino acids. Trimming took 7 bases from V and 8 from J, leaving 20 bases between them. CDR1 and CDR2 (germline): MDHEN, SYDVKM. The CDR3 DNA reads as TGTGCCAGCATCACCTCTGGGGGGGCATGGGGCTACACCTTC. Amino acids: CASITSGGAWGYTF.

This chain links TRBV2 with TRBJ1-5; 7 bases align to TRBD1. Germline values: CDR1 SNHLY, CDR2 FYNNEI. V shed 6 bases and J 7 bases; nucleotides not matched to a gene: 6. The CDR3 runs to 13 residues. The CDR3 loop reads CASREQGRQPQHF. CDR3 coding DNA: TGTGCCAGCAGGGAACAGGGGAGACAGCCCCAGCATTTT.

The chain has TRBV29-1 and TRBJ2-3; D could derive from TRBD1 or TRBD2 (6 bases each). CDR1 is SQVTM and CDR2 is ANQGSEA in the germline V gene. V shed 3 bases and J shed 5 bases, with 12 bases lying between them. This CDR3 has 13 amino acids. The CDR3 nucleotides read TGCAGCGTTGAGGAGGGGGGCTTAGATACGCAGTATTTT. Translating gives CSVEEGGLDTQYF.

V is TRBV4-2 and J is TRBJ2-1; 10 nucleotides line up with TRBD2. The CDR3 loop spans 17 amino acids. V dropped 0 bases and J dropped 4; count of bases not matched to a gene: 6. Germline values: CDR1 LGHNA, CDR2 YNFKEQ. The CDR3 is CASSQDKGTSAYNEQFF. As DNA, the CDR3 is TGTGCCAGCAGCCAAGATAAAGGGACTAGCGCATACAATGAGCAGTTCTTC.

The chain recombines TRBV7-2 with TRBJ2-1; TRBD2 agrees at 9 bases. The CDR3 has 15 amino acids. Per germline, CDR1 SGHTA and CDR2 FQGNSA. V lost 5 bases and J lost 5; bases outside the gene matches: 7. The CDR3 reads CASSRGTSSNNEQFF. CDR3 bases: TGTGCCAGCAGCAGAGGGACTAGCTCAAACAATGAGCAGTTCTTC.

V usage is TRBV6-6 and J usage is TRBJ1-4, with 8 bases identical to TRBD1. J gave up 8 bases and V 5 bases, and 10 bases lay outside the gene matches. This CDR3 has 15 residues. Germline V lookup: CDR1 MNHNY, CDR2 SVGAGI (reference sequence). The CDR3: CASSPQSRDREKLFF. In DNA form, the CDR3 reads TGTGCCAGCAGTCCCCAGTCCCGGGACAGGGAAAAACTGTTTTTT.

The chain is built from TRBV30 and TRBJ1-2; D call uncertain. The V gene's germline CDR1 is GTSNPN and CDR2 SVGIG (reference sequence). The V end lost 8 bases, the J end lost 1 base, and 8 bases lay between the germline ends. This CDR3 region has 11 residues. The CDR3 reads CARVINYGYTF. CDR3 coding DNA: TGTGCCCGGGTAATTAACTATGGCTACACCTTC.